This record looks at one TCR beta chain sequence and its context. This specimen comes from a study of blood T cell repertoires in COVID-19. Overall study: The origin of the acute and convalescent COVID-19 samples was the United States, Italy and Spain. The analysed material was cDNA or gDNA that came from T cells, B-cell-depleted T cells, or PBMCs.

As handled by the study authors: Amplification of reference gene primers was used by the study to estimate nucleated cell counts. TCRdb's table, derived via immunoSEQ multiplex PCR, lists solely in-frame clones and lacks some. That table supplies the V and J calls and clone size; D and trimming were determined from the DNA. The data show 150,000 to 200,000 clones, roughly 79% seen once. The sample comprised peripheral blood. The TCR was taken from an elderly woman with acute or convalescent COVID-19.

The DNA for the CDR3 is TGTGCCAGCAGCCTCTTAAACCAACCAGGGGATGAGCAGTTCTTC. Translation: CASSLLNQPGDEQFF. The chain links TRBV11-2 to TRBJ2-1, with D tentatively TRBD1 (6 bases). The CDR3 runs 15 residues. Germline V gene lookup returns CDR1 SGHAT and CDR2 FQNNGV. Trimming left V 5 bases short and J 8 bases short, with 19 bases between. The whole variable domain, remainder taken from reference TRBV11-2 and TRBJ2-1, is EAGVAQSPRYKIIEKRQSVAFWCNPISGHATLYWYQQILGQGPKLLIQFQNNGVVDDSQLPKDRFSAERLKGVDSTLKIQPAKLEDSAVYLCASSLLNQPGDEQFFGPGTRLTVL.